A selection of T cell receptor beta chains follows, all from one sample in a study of CD8+ T cells in alopecia areata. The assay was immunoSEQ multiplex PCR, and TCRdb's table has in-frame clones only and misses some. The sample lists around 13,000 clones, approximately 67% occurring once. The sequencing used skin, collected at week 4, from a patient treated with tofacitinib. Receptor source: a human donor with alopecia areata. Both conserved end residues are part of each CDR3. D genes are given only for firm matches. Expanded clones are given a class, and other clones once, few, many or no size at all.

.,.,TRBJ2-7,TRBV10-3,TGTGCCATCAGTGAGTCGGGCAGAACCTACGAGCAGTACTTC,CAISESGRTYEQYF
few,.,TRBJ2-4,TRBV5-1,TGCGCCAGCAGCCCTGTGGAGGGGATAGCCAAAAACATTCAGTACTTC,CASSPVEGIAKNIQYF
.,.,TRBJ1-1,TRBV9,TGTGCCAGCAGCGTAGACTCAGGTTTGAACACTGAAGCTTTCTTT,CASSVDSGLNTEAFF
.,.,TRBJ1-6,TRBV18,TGTGCCAGCTCCGGAACCGGAGGAATGGATTCACCCCTCCACTTT,CASSGTGGMDSPLHF
few,TRBD1,TRBJ1-2,TRBV7-2,TGTGCCAGCAGGACAGGGGGCAACTATGGCTACACCTTC,CASRTGGNYGYTF
.,.,TRBJ2-5,TRBV5-6,TGTGCCAGCAGCTTGAAAGGGGAAGAGACCCAGTACTTC,CASSLKGEETQYF
.,.,TRBJ2-1,TRBV5-1,TGCGCCAGCAGCTTGACGGGGGGCTTCAATGAGCAGTTCTTC,CASSLTGGFNEQFF
.,TRBD1,TRBJ1-6,TRBV5-4,TGTGCCACCCAGGGGGCGCAGAATTCACCCCTCCACTTT,CATQGAQNSPLHF
few,TRBD1,TRBJ1-2,TRBV7-9,TGTGCCAGCAGCTCCTGGGACAGCGAGTCCCTCTATGGCTACACCTTC,CASSSWDSESLYGYTF
.,.,TRBJ1-3,TRBV2,TGTGCCAGCAGTGAAAATCGGGGACACCTCTCTGGAAACACCATATATTTT,CASSENRGHLSGNTIYF
.,.,TRBJ2-1,TRBV6-5,TGTGCCAGCAGTTACGGGGGCGTCGGAGGTGGCAATGAGCAGTTCTTC,CASSYGGVGGGNEQFF
.,.,TRBJ1-1,TRBV6-5,TGTGCCAGCAGTTACGGGGGAACTGAAGCTTTCTTT,CASSYGGTEAFF
medium-sized,TRBD2,TRBJ2-5,TRBV9,TGTGCCAGCAGCGTAGGGCTAGCGGGGGAAGAGACCCAGTACTTC,CASSVGLAGEETQYF
.,.,TRBJ1-2,TRBV7-2,TGTGCCAGCAGCCCGACCTCCTTTGGGTATGGCTACACCTTC,CASSPTSFGYGYTF
few,.,TRBJ1-1,TRBV6-5,TGTGCCAGCAGTTACTCTCTTACCCCAGCTTTCTTT,CASSYSLTPAFF
.,.,TRBJ2-3,TRBV5-6,TGTGCCAGCAGCCGGGAGCCTCTGGCTCAGTATTTT,CASSREPLAQYF
.,.,TRBJ2-1,TRBV5-6,TGTGCCAGCAGCTTGGACGGCAGCAATGAGCAGTTCTTC,CASSLDGSNEQFF
.,.,TRBJ2-1,TRBV10-3,TGTGCCATCATGACATCAGGGGGGGGTGGAAATGAGCAGTTCTTC,CAIMTSGGGGNEQFF
.,TRBD2,TRBJ2-3,TRBV4-2,TGTGCCAGCAGCCGGAAACTTAGCGGGGGCACAGATACGCAGTATTTT,CASSRKLSGGTDTQYF
large,TRBD2,TRBJ2-2,TRBV6-5,TGTGCCAGCAGGGGGGGGATCAACACCGGGGAGCTGTTTTTT,CASRGGINTGELFF
.,.,TRBJ2-5,TRBV27,TGTGCCAGCAGCCTTTTCCTGGGGGGAGCCCAAGAGACCCAGTACTTC,CASSLFLGGAQETQYF
.,TRBD2,TRBJ2-7,TRBV4-2,TGTGCCAGCAGCCCGGGACTAGCGGGGGGGAAGCTCGGTTACGAGCAGTACTTC,CASSPGLAGGKLGYEQYF
.,.,TRBJ2-1,TRBV4-3,TGCGCCAGCAGCCAAGATATTGGGGGACAATTCAAGCAGTTCTTC,CASSQDIGGQFKQFF
once,.,TRBJ2-1,TRBV11-2,TGTGCCAGCAGCTTCCCTCCGAAAGAGCAGTTCTTC,CASSFPPKEQFF
.,.,TRBJ2-6,TRBV7-2,TGTGCCAGCAGCCGAAGCTGGGGGGCAAGCCTCTCTGGGGCCAACGTCCTGACTTTC,CASSRSWGASLSGANVLTF
once,.,TRBJ2-5,TRBV11-3,TGTGCCAGCAGGGGGGGCTTCCAAGAGACCCAGTACTTC,CASRGGFQETQYF
once,.,TRBJ1-4,TRBV6-5,TGTGCCAGCAGTTGGGACTCAGAAAAACTGTTTTTT,CASSWDSEKLFF
.,.,TRBJ1-1,TRBV6-6,TGTGCCAGCAGTTCCAGGGGACAGAACACTGAAGCTTTCTTT,CASSSRGQNTEAFF
.,.,TRBJ1-1,TRBV10-3,TGTGCCTCTCGCTTGGAGGACACTGAAGCTTTCTTT,CASRLEDTEAFF
large,TRBD1,TRBJ2-3,TRBV7-9,TGTGCCAGCAGCTCAGGACAGGGGCCGGCGGCAGATACGCAGTATTTT,CASSSGQGPAADTQYF
.,.,TRBJ2-7,TRBV4-3,TGCGCCAGCAGCCAAGAAGAGCGGTCCTACGAGCAGTACTTC,CASSQEERSYEQYF
.,.,TRBJ2-7,TRBV11-2,TGTGCCAGCAGCTTAGGGGGTCGGTACGAGCAGTACTTC,CASSLGGRYEQYF
few,TRBD1,TRBJ1-2,TRBV14,TGTGCCAGCAGCCGCCTTACCGGGACAGGGGACTCGAACTATGGCTACACCTTC,CASSRLTGTGDSNYGYTF
.,.,TRBJ2-1,TRBV7-2,TGTGCCAGCAGCTTAGCGGGGGGGCCTTACAATGAGCAGTTCTTC,CASSLAGGPYNEQFF
.,.,TRBJ1-2,TRBV29-1,TGCAGCGTTGAGTGGGACACAGCTAACTATGGCTACACCTTC,CSVEWDTANYGYTF
.,.,TRBJ2-7,TRBV6-1,TGTGCCATCGGACGGGCCTACGAGCAGTACTTC,CAIGRAYEQYF
once,TRBD2,TRBJ2-1,TRBV7-2,TGTGCCAGCCTCTCGGGGACTACCTACAATGAGCAGTTCTTC,CASLSGTTYNEQFF
few,TRBD2,TRBJ2-7,TRBV7-2,TGTGCCAGCAGCCCAGGGCCTAGCGGGGGGACCACCTACGAGCAGTACTTC,CASSPGPSGGTTYEQYF
once,TRBD2,TRBJ2-1,TRBV19,TGTGCCAGTGCCCTGACTAGCGGGGGCTACAATGAGCAGTTCTTC,CASALTSGGYNEQFF